The 29 T cell receptor beta chains below come from one sample, sequenced in a study of cytomegalovirus exposure and HLA in healthy donors. PCR involved 60 Vbeta and 13 Jbeta primers. Data came from immunoSEQ multiplex PCR; TCRdb stores just in-frame clones and leaves some out. The data hold around 170,000 clones, with roughly 80% observed a single time. The specimen sequenced was PBMCs. The receptor set was obtained from a woman in her 50s in good health and CMV-seropositive.

This chain joins TRBV7-2 and TRBJ2-2; D gene unclear. Germline assignment: CDR1 SGHTA and CDR2 FQGNSA. This CDR3 is 14 amino acids long. V was pared by 6 bases and J by 0 bases, with 8 bases between. CDR3 region: CASSFNANTGELFF. The CDR3 nucleotides are TGTGCCAGCAGTTTCAATGCGAACACCGGGGAGCTGTTTTTT. Looking up the rest from reference TRBV7-2 and TRBJ2-2 gives the full variable domain: GAGVSQSPSNKVTEKGKDVELRCDPISGHTALYWYRQSLGQGLEFLIYFQGNSAPDKSGLPSDRFSAERTGGSVSTLTIQRTQQEDSAVYLCASSFNANTGELFFGEGSRLTVL.

J is TRBJ2-5 and V is TRBV19; possible D gene TRBD1, 6 bases. The CDR3 runs to 20 residues. With 1 base removed from V and 0 bases from J, the gap between germline ends came to 24 bases. Germline V lookup: CDR1 LNHDA, CDR2 SQIVND (reference sequence). This chain's CDR3 is CASSIGWGRQEMRYQETQYF. For the CDR3, the DNA is TGTGCCAGTAGTATAGGGTGGGGGAGACAGGAAATGAGGTACCAAGAGACCCAGTACTTC. Filled out from reference TRBV19 and TRBJ2-5, the complete variable domain reads DGGITQSPKYLFRKEGQNVTLSCEQNLNHDAMYWYRQDPGQGLRLIYYSQIVNDFQKGDIAEGYSVSREKKESFPLTVTSAQKNPTAFYLCASSIGWGRQEMRYQETQYFGPGTRLLVL.

The chain carries TRBV4-1 and TRBJ2-2; the D gene is possibly TRBD2 (5 bases). V lost 0 bases and J lost 5, with 13 bases in between. The V gene's germline CDR1 is MGHRA and CDR2 YSYEKL. The CDR3 extends over 16 amino acids. CDR3 in amino acids: CASSQDSGLVTGELFF. The CDR3 bases are TGCGCCAGCAGCCAAGATTCAGGACTCGTAACCGGGGAGCTGTTTTTT.

V and J are TRBV4-1 and TRBJ2-3, with TRBD2 matching 7 bases. CDR3 length: 13 amino acids. V lost 3 bases to trimming and J lost 5 bases; unmatched junction nucleotides: 2. From germline, CDR1 is MGHRA and CDR2 YSYEKL. Here the CDR3 reads CASSQGGGDTQYF. The DNA of the CDR3 is TGCGCCAGCAGCCAGGGGGGGGGAGATACGCAGTATTTT.

Here the CDR3 DNA reads TGTGCCAGCAGTCCAACTAGGCTAGCCAAAAACATTCAGTACTTC. Amino acids: CASSPTRLAKNIQYF. This sequence joins TRBV2 and TRBJ2-4, with D possibly being TRBD2 (5 bases). Per germline, CDR1 SNHLY and CDR2 FYNNEI. V gave up 5 bases and J gave up 0 bases, with 11 bases separating them. The CDR3 has 15 amino acids. The variable domain in full, with the rest retrieved from reference TRBV2 and TRBJ2-4, is EPEVTQTPSHQVTQMGQEVILRCVPISNHLYFYWYRQILGQKVEFLVSFYNNEISEKSEIFDDQFSVERPDGSNFTLKIRSTKLEDSAMYFCASSPTRLAKNIQYFGAGTRLSVL.

V is TRBV6-5 and J is TRBJ1-1, with unresolved D. The CDR3 totals 12 residues. The ends were cut back, 2 bases at V and 7 bases at J, with 8 bases in the middle. The germline V gene has CDR1 MNHEY and CDR2 SVGAGI. CDR3 in DNA: TGTGCCAGCAGTTACCGAGGGCGTGAAGCTTTCTTT. Encoded protein: CASSYRGREAFF.

Regarding this clone: Other DNA variants within this sample encode the same CDR3. The gene calls are TRBV5-1 and TRBJ1-5; the D gene is possibly TRBD1 (5 bases). The germline V gene has CDR1 SGHRS and CDR2 YFSETQ. The CDR3 runs 15 residues. The V end lost 8 bases, the J end lost 6 bases, and 21 bases lay between the germline ends. The CDR3 loop reads CASSPQAGGGQPQHF. The CDR3 DNA reads as TGCGCCAGTAGCCCGCAAGCGGGGGGAGGTCAGCCCCAGCATTTT.

The chain uses TRBV2 and TRBJ2-7; the D gene is possibly TRBD2 (5 bases). The CDR3 spans 13 residues. V was shortened by 6 bases and J by 6 bases, with 15 bases between the two germline ends. The germline CDR1 and CDR2 sequences are SNHLY and FYNNEI. CDR3 sequence reads: CASSPPLVTEQYF. The CDR3 region has the DNA TGTGCCAGCAGCCCCCCACTAGTAACCGAGCAGTACTTC.

This rearrangement joins TRBV5-5 to TRBJ2-1, with TRBD1 matching over 7 bases. The CDR3 totals 17 residues. Germline V CDR1 and CDR2: SGHKS, YYEKEE (reference sequence). The V segment lost 7 bases and the J segment 0 bases; nucleotides outside the gene matches: 13. CDR3 sequence: CASWGPMRQGSYNEQFF. For the CDR3, the DNA is TGTGCCAGCTGGGGGCCTATGAGACAGGGCTCCTACAATGAGCAGTTCTTC.

The chain uses TRBV4-2 and TRBJ2-3; 11 bases line up with TRBD2. The junction had 7 bases not matched to a gene; V was cut back by 0 bases and J by 5 bases. Looked up from germline, CDR1 is LGHNA and CDR2 is YNFKEQ. CDR3 length equals 17 residues. CDR3 sequence: CASSQDIAGGPKDTQYF. CDR3 bases: TGTGCCAGCAGCCAAGACATAGCGGGGGGGCCCAAAGATACGCAGTATTTT.

The chain couples TRBV19 to TRBJ2-2; weak D call: TRBD2 (6 bases). This CDR3 comprises 13 residues. Germline loops: CDR1 LNHDA, CDR2 SQIVND (reference sequence). The V and J ends lost 8 bases and 6 bases respectively, with 13 bases between them. CDR3 sequence: CASSISGAGELFF. The CDR3, as DNA: TGTGCCAGTTCGATCTCGGGGGCCGGGGAGCTGTTTTTT.

The chain uses TRBV6-5 and TRBJ2-2, with 12 bases aligning to TRBD2. V lost 6 bases and J lost 4; bases outside the gene matches: 0. Germline V gene lookup returns CDR1 MNHEY and CDR2 SVGAGI. CDR3 length: 14 residues. The CDR3 sequence is CASRLAGGTGELFF. The CDR3 DNA reads TGTGCCAGCAGACTAGCGGGGGGCACCGGGGAGCTGTTTTTT.

V usage is TRBV7-2 and J usage is TRBJ2-3; 8 bases match TRBD2. Germline CDR1 reads SGHTA; CDR2 reads FQGNSA. The CDR3 is 15 amino acids. V shed 5 bases, J shed 3 bases, and the junction held 7 bases outside the gene matches. The DNA for the CDR3 is TGTGCCAGCAGCAAAGGACTAGCTGGAACAGATACGCAGTATTTT. This codes for CASSKGLAGTDTQYF.

The chain carries TRBV7-2 and TRBJ1-1; possible D gene TRBD1, 6 bases. Germline loops: CDR1 SGHTA, CDR2 FQGNSA. CDR3 length equals 11 residues. V lost 2 bases, J lost 8 bases, and 6 bases lay in between. CDR3 protein: CASSLQGEAFF. The DNA for the CDR3 is TGTGCCAGCAGCTTACAGGGGGAAGCTTTCTTT.

The rearrangement uses TRBV9 and TRBJ2-7; the match to TRBD1 covers 8 bases. Germline CDR1 SGDLS, CDR2 YYNGEE. V trimming: 4 bases; J trimming: 3 bases; junction bases outside the gene matches: 9. The CDR3 has 15 amino acids. CDR3 bases: TGTGCCAGCAGCCGCGGACAGGGTAGTTACTACGAGCAGTACTTC. The encoded protein is CASSRGQGSYYEQYF.

V gene TRBV6-6 combines with J gene TRBJ1-6; D possibly corresponds to TRBD1 (5 bases). The CDR3 spans 15 residues. V was clipped by 3 bases and J by 7 bases, with 13 bases between them. Looked up from germline, CDR1 is MNHNY and CDR2 is SVGAGI (reference sequence). CDR3 nucleotides: TGTGCCAGCAGTTATTTTGACAGAGCAAATTCACCCCTCCACTTT. It specifies CASSYFDRANSPLHF.

V gene TRBV15 combines with J gene TRBJ1-6, with D possibly TRBD1 on 5 matching bases. The germline CDR1 and CDR2 sequences are LNHNV and YYDKDF (reference sequence). Trimming cost V 1 base and J 6 bases, with 22 bases left between them. This CDR3 contains 19 residues. This CDR3 reads CATSRVLTLGGGGNSPLHF. DNA of the CDR3: TGTGCCACCAGCAGAGTTCTGACCCTAGGTGGGGGAGGTAATTCACCCCTCCACTTT.

The CDR3 DNA is TGTGCCAGCAGCTCTAGCGGGGGGCACCAAGAGACCCAGTACTTC. It is translated as CASSSSGGHQETQYF. J is TRBJ2-5 and V is TRBV5-4, with 11 bases aligning to TRBD2. The germline V gene has CDR1 SGHNT and CDR2 YYREEE (reference sequence). The CDR3 is 15 residues long. V dropped 3 bases and J dropped 0; count of bases not matched to a gene: 1.

The gene calls are TRBV6-5 and TRBJ2-5; 8 positions match TRBD1. This CDR3 has 15 residues. The germline V gene encodes CDR1 MNHEY and CDR2 SVGAGI. The V segment lost 0 bases and the J segment 4 bases; nucleotides outside the gene matches: 4. The CDR3 reads CASSYSKQGVETQYF. CDR3 bases: TGTGCCAGCAGTTACTCGAAACAGGGGGTAGAGACCCAGTACTTC.

This chain links TRBV10-3 with TRBJ1-3; D ambiguous. In germline, CDR1 is ENHRY, CDR2 SYGVKD. The CDR3 contains 14 residues. The ends were cut back, 9 bases at V and 3 bases at J, with 15 bases in the middle. The CDR3 loop is CAIRAAEGGNTIYF. DNA of the CDR3: TGTGCCATAAGGGCAGCCGAGGGTGGAAACACCATATATTTT.

This chain connects TRBV10-3 to TRBJ2-2, with 7 bases lining up with TRBD1. Germline-derived CDR1 and CDR2 are ENHRY and SYGVKD. V dropped 5 bases and J dropped 3; count of bases not matched to a gene: 3. The CDR3 covers 14 residues. DNA for the CDR3: TGTGCCATCAGTAGGGACAGAGACACCGGGGAGCTGTTTTTT. It encodes CAISRDRDTGELFF.

Worth noting for this clone: At one end the junction does not follow the germline gene, possibly because of a read error. This chain uses TRBV7-3 with TRBJ2-2, with 9 bases lining up with TRBD1. CDR1 and CDR2 from the germline V gene are SGHTA and FQGTGA. The CDR3 spans 14 residues. The CDR3 sequence: CASSADRGTGELLF. The CDR3 bases are TGTGCCAGCAGCGCGGACAGGGGAACCGGGGAGCTGCTTTTT. Filled out from reference TRBV7-3 and TRBJ2-2, the complete variable domain reads GAGVSQTPSNKVTEKGKYVELRCDPISGHTALYWYRQSLGQGPEFLIYFQGTGAADDSGLPNDRFFAVRPEGSVSTLKIQRTERGDSAVYLCASSADRGTGELLFGEGSRLTVL.

This clone was observed a few times. The chain uses TRBV7-9 and TRBJ1-1, with 11 bases matching TRBD1. The CDR3 has 16 amino acids. V lost 5 bases to trimming and J lost 4 bases; unmatched junction nucleotides: 9. Germline-derived CDR1 and CDR2 are SEHNR and FQNEAQ (reference sequence). The CDR3 DNA reads as TGTGCCAGCAGCAACGGACAGGGGGCTCGGATCACTGAAGCTTTCTTT. Its translation: CASSNGQGARITEAFF.

The table lists this clone with a count of one. This chain connects TRBV10-1 to TRBJ2-1, with unresolved D. The CDR3 length is 13 residues. Germline V lookup: CDR1 WNHNN, CDR2 SYGVQD (reference sequence). Trimming removed 2 bases from V and 12 bases from J, with 14 bases in between. CDR3 DNA sequence: TGCGCCAGCAGTGAGACCGGCGGCCGGCGGCAGTTCTTC. Protein: CASSETGGRRQFF.

CDR3 in amino acids: CASSQTGGSGSPLHF. CDR3 nucleotide sequence: TGCGCCAGCAGCCAAACGGGGGGTAGCGGCTCACCCCTCCACTTT. The gene calls are TRBV4-3 and TRBJ1-6; tentatively, D is TRBD1 (5 bases). Germline-derived CDR1 and CDR2 are LGHNA and YSLEER. The CDR3 consists of 15 residues. V was clipped by 2 bases and J by 10 bases, with 15 bases between them.

This clone was observed a single time. CDR3 amino acids: CASSQDSGTSYEQYF. CDR3 bases: TGCGCCAGCAGCCAAGACAGTGGTACCTCCTACGAGCAGTACTTC. The chain is built from TRBV4-3 and TRBJ2-7; D unresolved. The CDR3 runs 15 residues. With 0 bases removed from V and 0 bases from J, the gap between germline ends came to 9 bases. Germline V gene lookup returns CDR1 LGHNA and CDR2 YSLEER.

This chain links TRBV19 with TRBJ2-5; a weak D match, TRBD1 (6 bases). In germline, CDR1 is LNHDA, CDR2 SQIVND (reference sequence). This CDR3 has 16 residues. Between the trimmed V and J ends, which lost 5 bases and 4 bases, there was a span of 20 bases. CDR3 nucleotides: TGTGCCAGTAGTGAAGGTTCCTACAGGGTGGTAGAGACCCAGTACTTC. Its translation: CASSEGSYRVVETQYF.

Comment on this clone: Germline and junction disagree at one end, which may indicate a read error. V usage is TRBV7-2 and J usage is TRBJ1-1; maybe TRBD1 (6 bases). The CDR3 covers 13 residues. The germline V gene encodes CDR1 SGHTA and CDR2 FQGNSA. The CDR3 region is CASSQGQGTEAFF. The CDR3, as DNA: TGCGCCAGCAGCCAAGGGCAGGGGACGGAAGCTTTCTTT.

The chain couples TRBV11-2 to TRBJ2-3; D may be TRBD1 (6 bases). Germline V lookup: CDR1 SGHAT, CDR2 FQNNGV. V gave up 0 bases and J gave up 5 bases, with 15 bases separating them. The CDR3 sequence is 16 residues long. This CDR3 reads CASSLDLGARGDTQYF. CDR3 DNA sequence: TGTGCCAGCAGCTTAGATCTGGGGGCCCGGGGAGATACGCAGTATTTT.